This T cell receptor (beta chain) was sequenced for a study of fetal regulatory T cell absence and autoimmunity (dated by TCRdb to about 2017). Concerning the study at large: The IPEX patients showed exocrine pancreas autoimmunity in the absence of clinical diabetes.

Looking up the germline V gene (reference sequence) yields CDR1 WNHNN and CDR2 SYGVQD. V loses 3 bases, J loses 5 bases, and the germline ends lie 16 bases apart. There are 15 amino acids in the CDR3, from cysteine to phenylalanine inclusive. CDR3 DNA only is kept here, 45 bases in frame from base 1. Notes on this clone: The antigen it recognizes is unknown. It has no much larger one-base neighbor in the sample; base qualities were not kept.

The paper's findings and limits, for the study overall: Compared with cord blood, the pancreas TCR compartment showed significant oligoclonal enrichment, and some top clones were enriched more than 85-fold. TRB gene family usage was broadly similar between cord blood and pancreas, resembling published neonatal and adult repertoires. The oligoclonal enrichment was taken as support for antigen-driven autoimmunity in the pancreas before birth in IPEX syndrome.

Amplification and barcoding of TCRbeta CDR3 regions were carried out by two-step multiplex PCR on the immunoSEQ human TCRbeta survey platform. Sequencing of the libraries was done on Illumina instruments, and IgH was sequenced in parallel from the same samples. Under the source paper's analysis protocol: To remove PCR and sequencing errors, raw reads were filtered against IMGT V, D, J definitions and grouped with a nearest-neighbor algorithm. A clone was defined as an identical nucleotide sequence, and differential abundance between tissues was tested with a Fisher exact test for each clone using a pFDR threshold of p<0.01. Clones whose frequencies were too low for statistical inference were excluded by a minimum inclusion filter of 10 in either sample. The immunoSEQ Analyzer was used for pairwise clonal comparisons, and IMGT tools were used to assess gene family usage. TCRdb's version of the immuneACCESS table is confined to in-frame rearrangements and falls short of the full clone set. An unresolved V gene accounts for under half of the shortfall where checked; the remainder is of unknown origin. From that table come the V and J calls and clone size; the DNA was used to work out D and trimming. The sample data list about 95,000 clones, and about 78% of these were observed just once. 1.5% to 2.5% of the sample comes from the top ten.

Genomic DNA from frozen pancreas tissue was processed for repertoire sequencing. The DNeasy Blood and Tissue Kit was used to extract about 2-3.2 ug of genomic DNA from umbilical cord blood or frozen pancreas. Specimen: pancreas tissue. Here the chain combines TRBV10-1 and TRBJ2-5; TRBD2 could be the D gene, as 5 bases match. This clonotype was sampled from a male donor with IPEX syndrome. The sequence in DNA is TGCGCCAGCAGTGATTCCAGCGGATGGGGTGAGACCCAGTACTTC. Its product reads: CASSDSSGWGETQYF.